This section outlines one T cell receptor (beta chain) sequence together with its context. The antigen it binds to is not known. Per-base quality was not reported, and no clone a single base away is much larger than it. The immunoSEQ kit was used, according to the manufacturer's recommendations, to generate TCR beta libraries from genomic DNA. To prepare libraries, a first multiplex PCR with proprietary primers was run, followed by a second PCR that added unique barcodes, and a bead cleanup was done after each round. Each sample batch included a kit-provided positive control reaction and a negative control reaction. The final libraries were assessed on an Agilent 4200 TapeStation D1000 ScreenTape, pooled by volume, and quantified by qPCR. Sequencing ran on an Illumina NextSeq500 with a MidOutput 150-cycle cartridge, using 156 Read1 and 15 Index1 cycles with kit custom primers. The pooled library was loaded at roughly 1 pM with around 20% PhiX control spiked in. The authors processed their data as follows. Vendor-processed data were analyzed in R, with a clonotype defined as all T cells sharing the same CDR3 nucleotide sequence. In the clone abundance analyses, frequencies in each sample were normalized to that sample's 10,000 most abundant clones. Public T cell clones, which averaged fewer than five per sample, were removed prior to analysis. An abundance difference of at least 32-fold between compartments was the criterion for calling clonotypes tumor-enriched or baseline blood-enriched. A beta-binomial differential abundance model was used to identify clonotypes that expanded or contracted between blood time points. The Baroni-Urbani and Buser coefficient was used to measure tumor-blood repertoire similarity, and groups were compared with two-tailed Wilcoxon tests in R. TCRdb's version of the immuneACCESS table is confined to in-frame rearrangements and falls short of the full clone set. An unresolved V gene accounts for under half of the shortfall where checked; the remainder is of unknown origin. The DNA gave D and trimming, while V, J and clone size come from that table. The sample data list around 99,000 clones, and 80% to 90% of these were observed just once. The ten largest clones represent 7.2% of the sample.

What this sample's time point label stands for: blood 4 weeks post-SBRT, at nephrectomy. According to the study, the label for this sample's treatment or condition signals: 15 Gy SBRT to primary tumor, nephrectomy 4 weeks later. The samples were obtained from a clinical trial, where primary renal cell carcinomas were treated with 15 Gy stereotactic body radiation therapy and then removed by nephrectomy 4 weeks afterward. To follow tumor-enriched clonotypes, peripheral blood was collected serially from radiation-treated patients at baseline and again at 2 weeks and 4 weeks after SBRT. Every patient had renal cell carcinoma of clear cell pathology. Genomic DNA for TCR sequencing was prepared using the QIAamp DNA Blood Mini Kit (Qiagen). The analyses included only samples that passed all quality control checks. The entry originates in a study of radiation and T cells in renal cell carcinoma (dated by TCRdb to 2018 to 2020). Context from the whole study: In total, about 50 samples, comprising 26 tumors and 27 peripheral blood samples, were subjected to TCR beta sequencing. The final blood draw took place at 4 weeks after radiation, the same time as nephrectomy. In the 40 to 55 samples combined, several million unique CDR3 nucleotide sequences were found, encoding 3,000,000 or so unique CDR3 amino acid sequences.

The investigation overall reported the following: Tracking of blood repertoire dynamics stopped at approximately four weeks after treatment, with no follow-up past that point. The single-armed trial design could not address effects of radiation dose or scheduling on the TCR repertoire. Because pretreatment tumor biopsies were not available, the baseline intratumoral presence of clonotypes could not be determined. An increase in top tumor clonotypes in blood was observed from baseline to 2 weeks post-radiation, followed by contraction by 4 weeks, which was taken to suggest transient expansion of tumor-resident clones.

The receptor was isolated from a man aged 55-75 years with renal cell carcinoma. Sequencing was performed on blood, taken from a patient whose treatment included radiotherapy and nephrectomy.

The base sequence is TGTGCCAGCAGCTTGGGACAAATCACAGATACGCAGTATTTT. It codes for CASSLGQITDTQYF. The rearranged chain carries TRBV5-4 and TRBJ2-3, with the D segment identity uncertain. A distance of 7 bases separates the germline ends of V and J, which lose 0 bases and 2 bases respectively. Including the terminal cysteine and phenylalanine, the CDR3 comprises 14 residues. Just CDR3 DNA is preserved here, 42 bases in frame from base 1. CDR1 and CDR2, looked up from the germline V gene (reference sequence), are SGHNT and YYREEE.